A selection of T cell receptor beta chains follows, all from one sample in a study of T cell repertoires in cytomegalovirus infection. TCRdb itself ran the reads through MiXCR, one entry per CDR3 protein. Of about 440,000 distinct CDR3 sequences in the sample, 25% to 40% were seen once. The sample consisted of PBMCs. The source of these receptors is a human donor in good health (CMV status not recorded). Some clones in this sample may be carry-over from other donors' samples. Each CDR3 is given with its conserved first and last residue. D genes are given only for firm matches. A clone size is listed for some rows: how often the clone was seen (once, few, many), or a class if it is expanded.

V	size	D	J	DNA	CDR3
TRBV6-2/TRBV6-3	NA	TRBD1	TRBJ2-7	TGTGCCAGCAGTAAGCGACAGGGTCCAACCTACGAGCAGTACTTC	CASSKRQGPTYEQYF
TRBV15	NA	TRBD2	TRBJ2-3	TGTGCCTCCAGCGGGGGGGGGGCGGCAGATACGCAGTATTTT	CASSGGGAADTQYF
TRBV19	NA	TRBD1	TRBJ1-5	TGTGCCAGTAGCCCTCGGACAGGGACAAATCAGCCCCAGCATTTT	CASSPRTGTNQPQHF
TRBV6-5	few	TRBD1	TRBJ2-7	TGTGCCAGCAGAAGGACAGGGGGCGGCGAGCAGTACTTC	CASRRTGGGEQYF
TRBV6-1	many	NA	TRBJ2-3	TGTGCCAGCAGTGAAGCCCCACTTGGGACAGATACGCAGTATTTT	CASSEAPLGTDTQYF
TRBV12-3/TRBV12-4	NA	NA	TRBJ2-7	TGTGCCAGCAGTACCACGGGGGCTCGGTACGAGCAGTACTTC	CASSTTGARYEQYF
TRBV6-6	many	NA	TRBJ1-5	TGTGCCAGCAGTTACTCGGCAGGCCCGGGGGCCCAGCATTTT	CASSYSAGPGAQHF
TRBV7-6	NA	TRBD2	TRBJ2-5	TGTGCCAGCAGATCCATCGCGGGGGGCCAAGAGACCCAGTCCTTC	CASRSIAGGQETQSF
TRBV5-4	few	NA	TRBJ2-1	TGTGCCAGCAGCTTGGCCAGGAATGAGCAGTTCTTC	CASSLARNEQFF
TRBV29-1	few	NA	TRBJ2-5	TGCAGCGGCAAGTGGGGGCAAGAGACCCAGTACTTC	CSGKWGQETQYF
TRBV2	NA	NA	TRBJ1-3	TGTGCCAGCAGTGCCCAGGGAGGGTATGGAAACACCATATATTTT	CASSAQGGYGNTIYF
TRBV2	few	NA	TRBJ1-6	TGTGCCAGCAGTGAGGAAGATCCAGACTATAATTCACCCCTCCACTTT	CASSEEDPDYNSPLHF
TRBV20-1	NA	NA	TRBJ2-2	TGCAGTGCTAGGGGTAGGGCCGGGGAGCTGTTTTTT	CSARGRAGELFF
TRBV18	NA	TRBD1	TRBJ1-4	TGTGCCAGCTCACCCCGACAGGGTTCTGGTAATGAAAAACTGTTTTTT	CASSPRQGSGNEKLFF
TRBV7-6	many	TRBD1	TRBJ2-2	TGTGCCAGCAGCTCACCAGGGGGCTGGACCGGGGAGCTGTTTTTT	CASSSPGGWTGELFF
TRBV7-8	many	TRBD1	TRBJ2-7	TGTGCCAGCAGCTTTGGGGACAGGGGGCCCTACGAGCAGTACTTC	CASSFGDRGPYEQYF
TRBV7-6	NA	NA	TRBJ2-3	TGTGCCAGCAGCCGGAGACAGACAGATACGCAGTATTTT	CASSRRQTDTQYF
TRBV11-3	few	TRBD1	TRBJ1-1	TGTGCCAGCAGCGAGGGGGCCGATGGCACTGAAGCTTTCTTT	CASSEGADGTEAFF
TRBV19	NA	NA	TRBJ1-2	TGTGTCAGTAGTACCAGCTATGGCTACACCTTC	CVSSTSYGYTF
TRBV6-8	NA	TRBD1	TRBJ2-7	TGTGCCAGCAGAGGGACAGGGAATACCTACGAGCAGTACTTC	CASRGTGNTYEQYF
TRBV7-2	many	TRBD1	TRBJ1-1	TGTGCCAGCAGCACCCAACAGGGGATGAACACTGAAGCTTTCTTT	CASSTQQGMNTEAFF
TRBV6-6	NA	TRBD1	TRBJ2-7	TGTGCCAGCATCCTCGGGACAGGGTTCTACGAGCAGTACTTC	CASILGTGFYEQYF
TRBV12-3/TRBV12-4	NA	TRBD1	TRBJ1-2	TGTGCCAGCAGTTTAGTTCACCAAACAGGGGTGTCTGGCTACACCTTC	CASSLVHQTGVSGYTF
TRBV10-3	NA	NA	TRBJ2-3	TGTGCCATCAGTGAAGGAAGCACAGATACGCAGTATTTT	CAISEGSTDTQYF
TRBV5-5	NA	TRBD2	TRBJ2-5	TGTGCCAGCAGCTGGGTGACTAGCGGTCAAGAGACCCAGTACTTC	CASSWVTSGQETQYF
TRBV19	NA	NA	TRBJ2-7	TGTGCCAGTAGTTGGACTGCGGGCGGGCGCTCCTACGAGCAGTACTTC	CASSWTAGGRSYEQYF
TRBV20-1	NA	TRBD1	TRBJ1-6	TGCAGTGCTAAGGAACCGACAGGGGGTCAATCACCCCTCCACTTT	CSAKEPTGGQSPLHF
TRBV4-1	few	NA	TRBJ1-1	TGCGCCAGCAGCCAGAGAGGGGCGAACACTGAAGCTTTCTTT	CASSQRGANTEAFF
TRBV2	few	TRBD1	TRBJ1-2	TGTGCCAGCAGTTTACAGGGGGAGGTTCTTGGCTACACCTTC	CASSLQGEVLGYTF
TRBV10-2	NA	NA	TRBJ2-1	TGCGCCAGCAGTGAGTCGGTCAGCCCTTTCTACAAGGAGCAGTTCTTC	CASSESVSPFYKEQFF
TRBV6-5	few	TRBD1	TRBJ2-5	TGTGCCAGCAGTTACGGGACAGGGGTTCGGGAGACCCAGTACTTC	CASSYGTGVRETQYF
TRBV20-1	few	NA	TRBJ2-3	TGCAGTGCTCCCCTTGGGGCTAGCACAGATACGCAGTATTTT	CSAPLGASTDTQYF
TRBV12-3/TRBV12-4	few	NA	TRBJ2-2	TGTGCCAGCAGTTTAATAGGGGCGAACACCGGGGAGCTGTTTTTT	CASSLIGANTGELFF
TRBV7-8	few	NA	TRBJ1-5	TGTGCCAGCAGCTTAGCGCGGGGGACGAATCAGCCCCAGCATTTT	CASSLARGTNQPQHF
TRBV4-3	many	NA	TRBJ2-1	TGCGCCAGCAGCTCCCGAGTGGGGGGGCACGAGCAGTTCTTC	CASSSRVGGHEQFF
TRBV7-9	few	NA	TRBJ1-5	TGTGCCAGCAGCTTAGCAGGGCGTCAGCCCCAGCATTTT	CASSLAGRQPQHF
TRBV7-4	NA	NA	TRBJ1-3	TGTGCCAGCAGCCCCCCTCGAGAAACCTCTGGAACCACCATATATTTT	CASSPPRETSGTTIYF
TRBV7-8	many	TRBD2	TRBJ2-3	TGTGCCAGCAGCCCTCCTGCGGGGGGTAGCACAGATACGCAGTATTTT	CASSPPAGGSTDTQYF
TRBV2	few	TRBD1	TRBJ2-4	TGTGCCAGCAGCCAACTGCAGGGGGCTGTAGCCAAAAACATTCAGTACTTC	CASSQLQGAVAKNIQYF
TRBV7-2	NA	TRBD2	TRBJ2-1	TGTGCCAGCAGCTTAGCTAGCGGGGAGCTGTATGAGCAGTTCTTC	CASSLASGELYEQFF
TRBV5-1	NA	TRBD1	TRBJ1-1	TGCGCCAGCAGCTTCAGGGGGCAGACTGAAGCTTTCTTT	CASSFRGQTEAFF
TRBV5-4	few	NA	TRBJ2-5	TGTGCCAGCAGCCCGGGCGGGGCCCCAATGGACCAAGAGACCCAGTACTTC	CASSPGGAPMDQETQYF
TRBV19	NA	NA	TRBJ1-2	TGTGCCAGTAGTATACCCGAAGTCGGTGGCTACACCTTC	CASSIPEVGGYTF